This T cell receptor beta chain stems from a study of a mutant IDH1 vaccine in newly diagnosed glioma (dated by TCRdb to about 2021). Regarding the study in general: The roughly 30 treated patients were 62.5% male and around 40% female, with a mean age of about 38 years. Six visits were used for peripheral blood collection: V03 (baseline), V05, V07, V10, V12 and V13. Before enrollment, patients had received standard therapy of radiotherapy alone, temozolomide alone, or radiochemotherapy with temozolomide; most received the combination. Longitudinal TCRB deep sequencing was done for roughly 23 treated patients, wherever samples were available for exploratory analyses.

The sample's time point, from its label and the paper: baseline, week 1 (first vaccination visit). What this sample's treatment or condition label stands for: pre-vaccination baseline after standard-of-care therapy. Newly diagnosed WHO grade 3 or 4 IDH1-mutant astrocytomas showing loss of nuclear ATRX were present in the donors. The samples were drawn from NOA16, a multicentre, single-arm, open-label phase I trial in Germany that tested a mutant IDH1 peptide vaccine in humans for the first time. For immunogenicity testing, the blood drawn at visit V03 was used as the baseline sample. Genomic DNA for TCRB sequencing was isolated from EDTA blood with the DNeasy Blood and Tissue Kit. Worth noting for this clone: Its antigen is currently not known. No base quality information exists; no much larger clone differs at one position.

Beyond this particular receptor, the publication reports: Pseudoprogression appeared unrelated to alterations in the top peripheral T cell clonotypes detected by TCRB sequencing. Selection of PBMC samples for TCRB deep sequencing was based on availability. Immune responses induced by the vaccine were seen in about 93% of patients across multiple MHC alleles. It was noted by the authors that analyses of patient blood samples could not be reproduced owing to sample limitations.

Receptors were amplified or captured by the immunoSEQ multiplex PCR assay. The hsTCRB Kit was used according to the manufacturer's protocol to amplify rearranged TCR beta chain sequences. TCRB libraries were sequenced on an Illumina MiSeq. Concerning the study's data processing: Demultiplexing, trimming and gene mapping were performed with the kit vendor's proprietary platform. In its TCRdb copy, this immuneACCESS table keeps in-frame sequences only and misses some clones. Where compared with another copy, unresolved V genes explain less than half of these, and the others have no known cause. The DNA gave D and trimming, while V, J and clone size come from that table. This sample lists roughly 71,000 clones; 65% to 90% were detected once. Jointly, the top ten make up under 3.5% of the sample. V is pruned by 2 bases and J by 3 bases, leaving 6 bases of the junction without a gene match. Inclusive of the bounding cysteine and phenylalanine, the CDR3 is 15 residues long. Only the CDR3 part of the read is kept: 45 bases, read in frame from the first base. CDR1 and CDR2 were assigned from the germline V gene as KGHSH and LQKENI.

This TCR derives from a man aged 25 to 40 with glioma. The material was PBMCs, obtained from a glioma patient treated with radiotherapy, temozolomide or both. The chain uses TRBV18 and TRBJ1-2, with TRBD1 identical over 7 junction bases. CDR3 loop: CASSPGTAPYYGYTF. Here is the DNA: TGTGCCAGCTCACCAGGGACAGCCCCTTACTATGGCTACACCTTC. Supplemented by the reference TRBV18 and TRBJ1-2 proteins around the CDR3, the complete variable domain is NAGVMQNPRHLVRRRGQEARLRCSPMKGHSHVYWYRQLPEEGLKFMVYLQKENIIDESGMPKERFSAEFPKEGPSILRIQQVVRGDSAAYFCASSPGTAPYYGYTFGSGTRLTVV.